These T cell receptor beta chains were read from a single sample in a study of T cell repertoires in cytomegalovirus infection. Antigens for these TCRs are unknown. TCRdb called the reads again in MiXCR, with one record for every CDR3 protein. The table lists about 500,000 distinct CDR3 sequences, 33% of them singletons. Sequencing was performed on cultured PBMCs, taken from culture after CMV antigen stimulation. Receptors originate from a human donor in good health (CMV status not recorded). Some clones in this sample may be carry-over from other donors' samples. Both conserved end residues are part of each CDR3. The order of the fields is D gene, J gene, V gene, clone size, CDR3 DNA, CDR3 protein. A D gene is named only where the DNA matches it firmly. Size values are once, few and many counts, or a class for expanded clones, and some rows have none.

D gene: TRBD2
J gene: TRBJ2-7
V gene: TRBV7-2
clone size: few
CDR3 DNA: TGTGCCAGCAGCCTCCTAAGCGGGAGGGTTAAGGCCTACGAGCAGTACTTC
CDR3 protein: CASSLLSGRVKAYEQYF

D gene: NA
J gene: TRBJ1-1
V gene: TRBV5-1
clone size: few
CDR3 DNA: TGCGCCAGCAGGGACACCCAGGGAAACACTGAAGCTTTCTTT
CDR3 protein: CASRDTQGNTEAFF

D gene: NA
J gene: TRBJ1-5
V gene: TRBV20-1
clone size: few
CDR3 DNA: TGCAGTGCTAATAGGGGCAATCAGCCCCAGCATTTT
CDR3 protein: CSANRGNQPQHF

D gene: NA
J gene: TRBJ2-3
V gene: TRBV27
clone size: NA
CDR3 DNA: TGTGCCAGCAGCACTCGTCTATCAAGGACCCTTAGGGGCACAGATACGCAGTATTTT
CDR3 protein: CASSTRLSRTLRGTDTQYF

D gene: TRBD1
J gene: TRBJ1-5
V gene: TRBV7-2
clone size: many
CDR3 DNA: TGTGCCAGCAGCCTAAATCCGGGACAGGGGGCAGTTAGCAATCAGCCCCAGCATTTT
CDR3 protein: CASSLNPGQGAVSNQPQHF

D gene: NA
J gene: TRBJ2-7
V gene: TRBV10-3
clone size: NA
CDR3 DNA: TGTGCCATCAGTGAAGTTTTCTCCTACGAGCAGTACTTC
CDR3 protein: CAISEVFSYEQYF

D gene: TRBD1
J gene: TRBJ2-3
V gene: TRBV20-1
clone size: NA
CDR3 DNA: TGCAGTGCTAGGGCAGGGGGCGCCGATACGCAGTATTTT
CDR3 protein: CSARAGGADTQYF

D gene: TRBD1
J gene: TRBJ1-1
V gene: TRBV7-8
clone size: NA
CDR3 DNA: TGTGCCAGCAGCTTGACAGGGGGGTGGACTGAAGCTTTCTTT
CDR3 protein: CASSLTGGWTEAFF

D gene: NA
J gene: TRBJ1-6
V gene: TRBV7-2
clone size: NA
CDR3 DNA: TGTGCCAGCAGCCCATATGGGGGGGCTAATTCACCCCTCCACTTT
CDR3 protein: CASSPYGGANSPLHF

D gene: NA
J gene: TRBJ2-2
V gene: TRBV11-2
clone size: few
CDR3 DNA: TGTGCCAGCAGCCTCTCACTAGCGAACACCGGGGAGCTGTTTTTT
CDR3 protein: CASSLSLANTGELFF

D gene: NA
J gene: TRBJ2-5
V gene: TRBV7-2
clone size: NA
CDR3 DNA: TGTGCCAGCAGCTTGACGACGGGAGTGGAGACCCAGTACTTC
CDR3 protein: CASSLTTGVETQYF

D gene: NA
J gene: TRBJ1-1
V gene: TRBV7-9
clone size: few
CDR3 DNA: TGTGCCAGCAGCCCTAGGACAAGAGTGAACACTGAAGCTTTCTTT
CDR3 protein: CASSPRTRVNTEAFF

D gene: NA
J gene: TRBJ1-2
V gene: TRBV7-8
clone size: few
CDR3 DNA: TGTGCCAGCAGCTCTAGAGAATATAACTATGGCTACACCTTC
CDR3 protein: CASSSREYNYGYTF

D gene: NA
J gene: TRBJ2-3
V gene: TRBV6-5
clone size: NA
CDR3 DNA: TGTGCCAGCAGTTATTCGGGAGCGGGCACAGATACGCAGTATTTT
CDR3 protein: CASSYSGAGTDTQYF

D gene: NA
J gene: TRBJ1-2
V gene: TRBV7-2
clone size: many
CDR3 DNA: TGTGCCAGCAGCTCAGAGCACAGGGCATCCGGCTACACCTTC
CDR3 protein: CASSSEHRASGYTF

D gene: TRBD1
J gene: TRBJ2-3
V gene: TRBV7-8
clone size: NA
CDR3 DNA: TGTGCCAGCAGCTTATCCAGGGGGCCGTCCCCCACAGATACGCAGTATTTT
CDR3 protein: CASSLSRGPSPTDTQYF

D gene: TRBD2
J gene: TRBJ2-5
V gene: TRBV6-2/TRBV6-3
clone size: few
CDR3 DNA: TGTGCCAGCAGTACTCGCTCCGGGACTAGGTTGGAGACCCAGTACTTC
CDR3 protein: CASSTRSGTRLETQYF

D gene: TRBD2
J gene: TRBJ2-1
V gene: TRBV27
clone size: NA
CDR3 DNA: TGTGCCAGCAGTTACCATAGCGGGTTCAGTGAGCAGTTCTTC
CDR3 protein: CASSYHSGFSEQFF

D gene: TRBD2
J gene: TRBJ2-3
V gene: TRBV11-3
clone size: NA
CDR3 DNA: TGTGCCAGCAGCTTAAGGACTAGCGGGGGTCCAAAGACGCAGTATTTT
CDR3 protein: CASSLRTSGGPKTQYF

D gene: TRBD2
J gene: TRBJ2-7
V gene: TRBV10-3
clone size: NA
CDR3 DNA: TGTGCCATCAGTGAGATCAGAGCGGGGGCGAGCTCCTACGAGCAGTACTTC
CDR3 protein: CAISEIRAGASSYEQYF

D gene: NA
J gene: TRBJ1-2
V gene: TRBV27
clone size: NA
CDR3 DNA: TGTGCCAGCAGTTTAGGGGCGGGGGTAGGTAACTATGGCTACACCTTC
CDR3 protein: CASSLGAGVGNYGYTF

D gene: TRBD2
J gene: TRBJ2-3
V gene: TRBV7-9
clone size: few
CDR3 DNA: TGTGCCAGCAGCTCCCAAAGCGTTGGCGGGAGGTTGGCAGATACGCAGTATTTT
CDR3 protein: CASSSQSVGGRLADTQYF

D gene: NA
J gene: TRBJ1-2
V gene: TRBV7-9
clone size: many
CDR3 DNA: TGTGCCAGCAGCTCGGGGCTCTATGGCTACACCTTC
CDR3 protein: CASSSGLYGYTF

D gene: TRBD1
J gene: TRBJ2-7
V gene: TRBV27
clone size: NA
CDR3 DNA: TGTGCCAGCAGTCGACACAGGGGGCGCGACGAGCAGTACTTC
CDR3 protein: CASSRHRGRDEQYF

D gene: TRBD2
J gene: TRBJ2-5
V gene: TRBV7-2
clone size: NA
CDR3 DNA: TGTGCCAGCAGCACCCTAGCGGGAGAGCGAGAGACCCAGTACTTC
CDR3 protein: CASSTLAGERETQYF

D gene: NA
J gene: TRBJ2-2
V gene: TRBV11-2
clone size: few
CDR3 DNA: TGTGCCAGCAGCTTCCTCGCCACGAACACCGGGGAGCTGTTTTTT
CDR3 protein: CASSFLATNTGELFF

D gene: TRBD2
J gene: TRBJ2-3
V gene: TRBV27
clone size: few
CDR3 DNA: TGTGCCAGCAGCCGAGAGCGGGAATCGCAGTATTTT
CDR3 protein: CASSRERESQYF

D gene: NA
J gene: TRBJ1-2
V gene: TRBV9
clone size: many
CDR3 DNA: TGTGCCAGCAGCTTATACGACAGGCTATCTAACTATGGCTACACCTTC
CDR3 protein: CASSLYDRLSNYGYTF